The clone carrying this TCR beta chain was detected many times. Its specificity is not known. The data are from a study of T cell repertoires in cytomegalovirus infection. Study-wide background: Both a matching HLA type and CMV infection were indicated by public TCR beta signatures. Notes on the study in general: Based on cumulative public TCR beta family frequency, carriers of CMV plus the relevant HLA were identified.

TCRdb processed the reads anew with MiXCR; each CDR3 protein has one entry. The sample includes 510,000 or so distinct CDR3 sequences, about 30% seen only once; the top ten take 13%. Sequencing was performed on PBMCs. This clonotype was sampled from a human donor in good health (CMV status not recorded). Some clones in this sample may be carry-over from other donors' samples.

For the CDR3, the DNA is TGTGCCAGCAGCTCCGGGGGGGGGACAGTTATTCATGGCTACACCTTC. Translation gives CASSSGGGTVIHGYTF. This rearrangement joins TRBV7-2 to TRBJ1-2, with 7 bases aligning to TRBD1. Trimming removed 4 bases from V and 6 bases from J; junction bases left unmatched: 14. Germline V gene data show CDR1 as SGHTA and CDR2 as FQGNSA. The CDR3 is made up of 16 amino acids.